Listed below are T cell receptor beta chains from one sample, sequenced in a study of cytomegalovirus exposure and HLA in healthy donors. Assay used: immunoSEQ multiplex PCR; TCRdb lists only in-frame clones, some missing. The sample includes roughly 130,000 clones, roughly 80% of them seen just once. The sequencing sample was made of PBMCs. These receptors were collected from a man aged 25-45 years in good health and CMV-seronegative. Both conserved end residues are trimmed from each CDR3. Each record gives: CDR3 protein, V gene, clone size, J gene. Rows give clone size only sometimes, using once, few, many, or a class for an expanded clone.

SARTGAYEQY | TRBV29-1 | - | TRBJ2-7
ASSSNDRAKNIQY | TRBV28 | - | TRBJ2-4
ASSPTGNREY | TRBV6-6 | - | TRBJ2-7
ASGGEGFSTDTQY | TRBV6-1 | - | TRBJ2-3
ASTLTQVSTDTQY | TRBV7-9 | few | TRBJ2-3
ASSVLGQATSGNTIY | TRBV9 | - | TRBJ1-3
ASSLLVGGSAGELF | TRBV28 | few | TRBJ2-2
SVSARGTGVTEAF | TRBV29-1 | - | TRBJ1-1
ATRDRGQPQH | TRBV10-3 | - | TRBJ1-5
ASSMDSRGELF | TRBV19 | few | TRBJ2-2
ASGLRTDTQY | TRBV12-5 | - | TRBJ2-3
SVDILAVRNEQF | TRBV29-1 | once | TRBJ2-1
ASSVLAGDSYEQY | TRBV9 | - | TRBJ2-7
AWSVGGEGNTIY | TRBV30 | - | TRBJ1-3
ASGPGQGGERNTEAF | TRBV12-5 | - | TRBJ1-1
AMRQGLENNSPLH | TRBV10-3 | - | TRBJ1-6
ASSPGLGGYT | TRBV5-4 | - | TRBJ1-2
ASSDSRTGIEAF | TRBV6-4 | - | TRBJ1-1
ASWQGANEQY | TRBV6-5 | once | TRBJ2-7
ASSSRRTSGGASWEQF | TRBV7-2 | - | TRBJ2-1
ASSQGVTEAF | TRBV6-5 | - | TRBJ1-1
ASSQEATGSNYGYT | TRBV4-3 | - | TRBJ1-2
ASSLKGLSDSKRTQY | TRBV28 | once | TRBJ2-3
ASGPQGREAF | TRBV10-2 | few | TRBJ1-1
ASSIFFSQTVNTEAF | TRBV19 | once | TRBJ1-1
ASIPWSGADYGYT | TRBV6-1 | - | TRBJ1-2
ASAGSRGGSDTQY | TRBV6-1 | once | TRBJ2-3
ASSPDRANTGELF | TRBV5-1 | - | TRBJ2-2
ASSEVGGSGANGLT | TRBV6-1 | - | TRBJ2-6
ASSKPGQSYEQY | TRBV7-9 | once | TRBJ2-7
ASSIDPGAGGYNEQF | TRBV19 | - | TRBJ2-1
ASSQELGEDGELF | TRBV4-3 | - | TRBJ2-2
AISEDRGRTGELF | TRBV10-3 | - | TRBJ2-2
ASSPNKGDREETQY | TRBV4-1 | - | TRBJ2-5
ATSTGQEQF | TRBV15 | - | TRBJ2-1
ASSAVGAYEQY | TRBV25-1 | - | TRBJ2-7
ASSSGQWNTGELF | TRBV5-8 | - | TRBJ2-2
ASSLQMGAAGNTIY | TRBV5-5 | - | TRBJ1-3
ASTIREAGVNTEAF | TRBV6-6 | - | TRBJ1-1
ASSSRGGTGLYNEQF | TRBV2 | few | TRBJ2-1
ASSQDTGGGPSYEQY | TRBV4-3 | - | TRBJ2-7
ASSLNRGTNEKLF | TRBV5-1 | - | TRBJ1-4
ASSRSSTGTEAF | TRBV13 | once | TRBJ1-1
ASSETGGAGINYGYT | TRBV14 | - | TRBJ1-2
ASSNSGERATYEQY | TRBV25-1 | - | TRBJ2-7
AISESSGLRSGNTIY | TRBV10-3 | - | TRBJ1-3
ASSIQGANEQY | TRBV19 | - | TRBJ2-7